The source of this TCR beta chain is a study of CD8 T cells in ankylosing spondylitis. In regard to this clonotype: Its antigen is undetermined.

The CDR3 covers 15 residues. Germline values: CDR1 DFQATT, CDR2 SNEGSKA (reference sequence). The trim removed 4 bases at V and 6 bases at J, leaving 10 bases unmatched. Points from the study as a whole: Disease-linked clones were reportedly significantly enriched in matched ankylosing spondylitis synovial fluid. Existing reports had already noted some motif variants in reactive arthritis synovial fluid and blood. Ankylosing spondylitis blood seemed to carry a telltale TCR beta motif made of eight or nine highly homologous variants.

Construction of TCR beta libraries was performed using quantitative 5'-RACE with molecular barcodes. TCRdb used MiXCR to reprocess the 5' RACE reads, holding one entry per CDR3 protein. Among about 500,000 distinct CDR3 sequences, approximately 11% were seen once, and the ten largest hold 6.8%. The rearrangement uses TRBV20-1 and TRBJ2-1; TRBD2 matches at 9 bases. The receptor's source is a male donor with ankylosing spondylitis. Material: blood, either unsorted or a sorted T cell fraction (not recorded which). The CDR3 nucleotides are TGCAGTGCTACCTTAGCGGGAGCATTAGGCAATGAGCAGTTCTTC. Its protein is CSATLAGALGNEQFF.